A single sample is the source of the 11 T cell receptor beta chains below, sequenced in a study of T cells in localized non-small cell lung cancer. Using immunoSEQ multiplex PCR, the repertoire was profiled, and TCRdb retains in-frame clones only, with some absent. The data show fewer than 25,000 clones, roughly 90% seen once. The material sequenced was PBMCs, taken before any cancer treatment. The source is a man aged 35 to 69 with stage II lung adenocarcinoma.

J is TRBJ1-1 and V is TRBV6-1; 8 bases fit TRBD1. The junction had 9 bases not matched to a gene; V was cut back by 7 bases and J by 11 bases. The germline gives CDR1 MNHNS, CDR2 SASEGT. The CDR3 runs to 12 residues. CDR3 loop: CASTEGDRHAFF. The CDR3 DNA reads TGTGCCAGCACCGAAGGGGACAGGCATGCTTTCTTT.

This rearrangement joins TRBV7-2 to TRBJ2-7, with TRBD2 identical over 7 bases. Germline assignment: CDR1 SGHTA and CDR2 FQGNSA. J was trimmed by 1 base and V by 1 base; bases with no gene match: 10. The CDR3 is made up of 17 amino acids. In DNA form, the CDR3 reads TGTGCCAGCAGCTTAGAGGGAGCCAGCGGGGTGTCCTACGAGCAGTACTTC. Translating it yields CASSLEGASGVSYEQYF.

V is TRBV7-9 and J is TRBJ1-1; D not certain. The CDR3 has 17 amino acids. V was pared by 3 bases and J by 3 bases, with 20 bases between. CDR1 and CDR2 (germline): SEHNR, FQNEAQ (reference sequence). CDR3 sequence: CASSFSRWMASDTEAFF. The CDR3 DNA is TGTGCCAGCAGCTTCTCAAGGTGGATGGCGTCGGACACTGAAGCTTTCTTT.

The CDR3 DNA reads as TGTGCCACCAGCAGAGATCCCCCCGGTACAGATACGCAGTATTTT. Protein: CATSRDPPGTDTQYF. V usage is TRBV15 and J usage is TRBJ2-3; no reliable D call. This CDR3 is built from 15 residues. From germline, CDR1 is LNHNV and CDR2 YYDKDF (reference sequence). V dropped 0 bases and J dropped 3 bases, with 10 bases sitting between them. The full variable domain, its missing parts supplied by reference TRBV15 and TRBJ2-3, is DAMVIQNPRYQVTQFGKPVTLSCSQTLNHNVMYWYQQKSSQAPKLLFHYYDKDFNNEADTPDNFQSRRPNTSFCFLDIRSPGLGDTAMYLCATSRDPPGTDTQYFGPGTRLTVL.

This chain uses TRBV20-1 with TRBJ1-3, with D unresolved. CDR3 length equals 11 residues. The germline CDR1 and CDR2 sequences are DFQATT and SNEGSKA (reference sequence). This CDR3 reads CSLSSGNTIYF. In DNA, the CDR3 is TGCAGCCTCTCCTCTGGAAACACCATATATTTT.

V is TRBV7-8 and J is TRBJ2-7; weak D call: TRBD2 (5 bases). The V end was cut by 1 base, the J end by 1 base, with 8 bases between. The CDR3 is 14 amino acids. CDR1 is SGHVS and CDR2 is FQNEAQ in the germline V gene. This CDR3 reads CASSLGRGSYEQYF. The CDR3 DNA reads TGTGCCAGCAGCTTAGGTCGGGGTTCCTACGAGCAGTACTTC.

The chain recombines TRBV7-9 with TRBJ1-1; D not certain. Germline CDR1 SEHNR, CDR2 FQNEAQ (reference sequence). V dropped 3 bases and J dropped 1 base, with 9 bases sitting between them. This CDR3 comprises 14 residues. The CDR3 is CASSFQGKNTEAFF. The CDR3 bases are TGTGCCAGCAGCTTCCAAGGGAAGAACACTGAAGCTTTCTTT.

The V gene is TRBV7-3, the J gene TRBJ1-5; D uncertain. Germline V gene lookup returns CDR1 SGHTA and CDR2 FQGTGA. This CDR3 has 20 amino acids. V was cut by 8 bases and J by 4 bases, with 33 bases left in between. As DNA, the CDR3 is TGTGCCAGCTTCGCGATGGACGAGTGTCCGGGCCGCAGTTATAATCAGCCCCAGCATTTT. It yields the protein CASFAMDECPGRSYNQPQHF.

This clone was found a few times. The rearrangement links TRBV5-1 to TRBJ2-7; 9 bases map to TRBD1. The CDR3 sequence is 13 residues long. CDR1 and CDR2 from the germline V gene are SGHRS and YFSETQ. J was trimmed by 6 bases and V by 5 bases; bases with no gene match: 6. The CDR3, as DNA: TGCGCCAGCAGAATACAGGGGGCGGCCGAGCAGTACTTC. Protein product: CASRIQGAAEQYF. The entire variable domain, with the rest obtained from reference TRBV5-1 and TRBJ2-7, is as follows: KAGVTQTPRYLIKTRGQQVTLSCSPISGHRSVSWYQQTPGQGLQFLFEYFSETQRNKGNFPGRFSGRQFSNSRSEMNVSTLELGDSALYLCASRIQGAAEQYFGPGTRLTVT.

This chain uses TRBV4-3 with TRBJ1-5; D not resolved. The germline gives CDR1 LGHNA, CDR2 YSLEER. V was clipped by 0 bases and J by 0 bases, with 9 bases between them. This CDR3 contains 16 residues. The CDR3 here is CASSQDFRVSNQPQHF. The CDR3 DNA sequence: TGCGCCAGCAGCCAAGATTTTCGGGTTAGCAATCAGCCCCAGCATTTT.

This clone was counted a few times. This chain connects TRBV29-1 to TRBJ2-3; no reliable D call. Germline assignment: CDR1 SQVTM and CDR2 ANQGSEA. The ends were cut back, 2 bases at V and 1 base at J, with 7 bases in the middle. CDR3 size: 13 residues. This CDR3 reads CSVEPQGTDTQYF. CDR3 nucleotide sequence: TGCAGCGTTGAACCGCAGGGCACAGATACGCAGTATTTT.